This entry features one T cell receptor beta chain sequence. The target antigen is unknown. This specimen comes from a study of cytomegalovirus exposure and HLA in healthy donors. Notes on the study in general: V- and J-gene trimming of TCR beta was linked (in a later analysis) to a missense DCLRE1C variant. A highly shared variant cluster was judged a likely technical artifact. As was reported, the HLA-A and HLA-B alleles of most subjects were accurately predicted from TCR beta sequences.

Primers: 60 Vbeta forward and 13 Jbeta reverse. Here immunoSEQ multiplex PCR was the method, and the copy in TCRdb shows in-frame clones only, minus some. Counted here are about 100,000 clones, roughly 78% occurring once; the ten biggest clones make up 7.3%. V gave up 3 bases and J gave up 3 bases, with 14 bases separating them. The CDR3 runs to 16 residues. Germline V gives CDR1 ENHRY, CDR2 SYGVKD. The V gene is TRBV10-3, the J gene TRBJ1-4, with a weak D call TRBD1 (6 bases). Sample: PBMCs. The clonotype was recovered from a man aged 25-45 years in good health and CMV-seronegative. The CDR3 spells CAISDPGQSANEKLFF. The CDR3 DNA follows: TGTGCCATCAGTGACCCCGGACAGTCGGCTAATGAAAAACTGTTTTTT.